This is a list of T cell receptor beta chains from one sample in a study of CD8 T cells in ankylosing spondylitis. TCRdb re-called the 5' RACE reads through MiXCR, storing one row per CDR3 protein. Here the sample spans about 260,000 distinct CDR3 sequences, 20% being singletons. The sequenced sample consisted of blood, either unsorted or a sorted T cell fraction (not recorded which). The source is a male donor with ankylosing spondylitis or in good health (not recorded which). Both conserved end residues are part of each CDR3. D genes are given only for firm matches. Only part of the rows carry a size: once, few, many, or a class if the clone is expanded.

few,TRBJ1-1,-,TRBV5-1,CASTRRLGTEAFF,TGCGCCAGCACGCGTCGGCTGGGCACTGAAGCTTTCTTT
few,TRBJ2-5,-,TRBV7-8,CASSLIETQYF,TGTGCCAGCAGCTTAATAGAGACCCAGTACTTC
-,TRBJ2-1,-,TRBV28,CASSWGSTSLYNEQFF,TGTGCCAGCAGTTGGGGATCCACCAGCCTATACAATGAGCAGTTCTTC
-,TRBJ1-5,TRBD1,TRBV5-1,CASSREPGTDNQPQHF,TGCGCCAGCAGCCGAGAACCCGGGACAGACAATCAGCCCCAGCATTTT
few,TRBJ2-5,-,TRBV20-1,CSTGEPGQKYF,TGCAGCACGGGGGAACCGGGCCAAAAGTACTTC
-,TRBJ1-5,-,TRBV12-3/TRBV12-4,CASSLSPRAGNQPQHF,TGTGCCAGCAGTTTATCGCCCAGGGCAGGCAATCAGCCCCAGCATTTT
few,TRBJ1-2,-,TRBV7-8,CASSLGRTNYGYTF,TGTGCCAGCAGCTTGGGCAGGACTAACTATGGCTACACCTTC
-,TRBJ2-5,TRBD1,TRBV6-1,CASRGQGGETQYF,TGTGCCAGCAGAGGACAGGGTGGTGAGACCCAGTACTTC
once,TRBJ2-2,-,TRBV28,CASSLLRNGELFF,TGTGCCAGCAGTTTATTAAGGAACGGGGAGCTGTTTTTT
many,TRBJ1-5,-,TRBV20-1,CSASRFNSNQPQHF,TGCAGTGCTAGCAGATTCAATAGCAATCAGCCCCAGCATTTT
few,TRBJ2-2,-,TRBV5-1,CASSLGNENTGELFF,TGCGCCAGCAGCTTGGGGAACGAGAACACCGGGGAGCTGTTTTTT
many,TRBJ1-5,TRBD1,TRBV5-1,CASSLGQGINQPQHF,TGCGCCAGCAGCTTGGGACAGGGAATCAATCAGCCCCAGCATTTT
-,TRBJ1-1,-,TRBV11-2,CASSLLTGLNTEAFF,TGTGCCAGCAGCTTATTAACCGGATTGAACACTGAAGCTTTCTTT
many,TRBJ2-1,TRBD2,TRBV5-1,CASSLGASGGYNEQFF,TGCGCCAGCAGCTTGGGGGCTAGCGGTGGCTACAATGAGCAGTTCTTC
-,TRBJ2-1,TRBD2,TRBV6-5,CASSYSAGGIYNEQFF,TGTGCCAGCAGTTACTCTGCGGGGGGGATCTACAATGAGCAGTTCTTC
few,TRBJ2-3,TRBD2,TRBV20-1,CSASPLAGVIDTQYF,TGCAGTGCTAGCCCACTAGCGGGGGTGATAGATACGCAGTATTTT
-,TRBJ2-6,-,TRBV6-1,CASRKRGQGANVLTF,TGTGCCAGCAGAAAAAGGGGCCAGGGGGCCAACGTCCTGACTTTC
-,TRBJ2-5,-,TRBV6-6,CVVRAPQETQYF,TGTGTCGTCCGGGCCCCCCAAGAGACCCAGTACTTC
few,TRBJ2-3,-,TRBV29-1,CSGGPTDTQYF,TGCAGCGGTGGACCTACAGATACGCAGTATTTT
-,TRBJ1-2,-,TRBV19,CASSRQGSSYGYTF,TGTGCCAGTAGTAGGCAGGGGTCGAGCTATGGCTACACCTTC
few,TRBJ1-1,-,TRBV3-1,CASSRAGKAFF,TGTGCCAGCAGCCGAGCAGGGAAGGCTTTCTTT
few,TRBJ2-2,TRBD1,TRBV20-1,CSATGTDNTGELFF,TGCAGTGCAACCGGGACAGATAACACCGGGGAGCTGTTTTTT
few,TRBJ2-5,TRBD2,TRBV12-3/TRBV12-4,CASSFRLAGPETQYF,TGTGCCAGCAGTTTCCGGCTAGCGGGGCCTGAGACCCAGTACTTC
once,TRBJ1-4,-,TRBV12-3/TRBV12-4,CASSLGTVTNEKLFF,TGTGCCAGCAGTTTAGGGACAGTAACTAATGAAAAACTGTTTTTT
few,TRBJ1-2,TRBD1,TRBV29-1,CSGGGQGAGYGYTF,TGCAGCGGCGGGGGACAGGGGGCTGGCTATGGCTACACCTTC
many,TRBJ2-1,-,TRBV27,CASSFSNEQFF,TGTGCCAGCAGTTTCAGCAATGAGCAGTTCTTC
many,TRBJ2-3,TRBD1,TRBV7-8,CASSTRTGDTDTQYF,TGTGCCAGCAGCACGAGGACAGGAGACACAGATACGCAGTATTTT
-,TRBJ2-4,-,TRBV5-6,CASSLQGGKNIQYF,TGTGCCAGCAGCTTACAGGGTGGCAAAAACATTCAGTACTTC
-,TRBJ1-1,-,TRBV20-1,CSAGVGNTEAFF,TGCAGTGCGGGGGTCGGGAACACTGAAGCTTTCTTT
few,TRBJ1-1,-,TRBV12-3/TRBV12-4,CASSLKGTNTEAFF,TGTGCCAGCAGTTTAAAGGGGACGAACACTGAAGCTTTCTTT
many,TRBJ1-6,-,TRBV12-3/TRBV12-4,CASSLASSYNSPLHF,TGTGCCAGCAGTTTAGCTAGCTCCTATAATTCACCCCTCCACTTT
-,TRBJ2-1,-,TRBV5-1,CASSLESYNEQFF,TGCGCCAGCAGCTTGGAGAGTTACAATGAGCAGTTCTTC
few,TRBJ2-1,-,TRBV5-1,CASSSLGSEQFF,TGCGCCAGCAGCTCCCTCGGCAGCGAGCAGTTCTTC
-,TRBJ2-5,-,TRBV20-1,CSASAGPRETQYF,TGCAGTGCTAGCGCAGGGCCCCGGGAGACCCAGTACTTC
few,TRBJ2-1,TRBD1,TRBV15,CATSRGDRGQYNEQFF,TGTGCCACCAGCAGAGGGGACAGGGGGCAGTACAATGAGCAGTTCTTC
-,TRBJ2-4,TRBD2,TRBV4-1,CASSLRGGGLVAKNIQYF,TGCGCCAGCAGCCTCCGGGGCGGGGGGCTTGTAGCCAAAAACATTCAGTACTTC
many,TRBJ2-3,TRBD1,TRBV6-4,CASSDGTGGTDTQYF,TGTGCCAGCAGTGACGGGACAGGGGGCACAGATACGCAGTATTTT
few,TRBJ1-6,TRBD1,TRBV4-1,CASSQPFRGRDDSPLHF,TGCGCCAGCAGCCAGCCCTTCAGGGGGCGAGACGATTCACCCCTCCACTTT
-,TRBJ2-6,-,TRBV6-1,CASRRLSPSSGANVLTF,TGTGCCAGCAGGAGACTAAGCCCGAGCTCTGGGGCCAACGTCCTGACTTTC
few,TRBJ2-3,-,TRBV5-1,CASSLELTRDTQYF,TGCGCCAGCAGCTTGGAACTGACGCGGGATACGCAGTATTTT
few,TRBJ2-5,-,TRBV7-7,CASSSGTHQETQYF,TGTGCTAGCAGCTCCGGGACTCACCAAGAGACCCAGTACTTC
-,TRBJ1-1,-,TRBV4-2,CASSHGLIGGRTEAFF,TGTGCCAGCAGCCATGGTTTAATAGGGGGTCGGACTGAAGCTTTCTTT
many,TRBJ1-2,TRBD1,TRBV6-1,CASSPQGQGGYGYTF,TGTGCCAGCAGTCCCCAGGGACAGGGGGGCTATGGCTACACCTTC
-,TRBJ2-1,TRBD2,TRBV5-4,CASSSGGLAAYNEQFF,TGTGCCAGCAGCTCGGGTGGACTAGCGGCCTACAATGAGCAGTTCTTC
few,TRBJ1-5,-,TRBV6-5,CASSSPYSNQPQHF,TGTGCCAGCAGTTCCCCTTATAGCAATCAGCCCCAGCATTTT
many,TRBJ2-3,-,TRBV12-3/TRBV12-4,CASIYRTDTQYF,TGTGCCAGCATTTATCGGACAGATACGCAGTATTTT
-,TRBJ2-3,-,TRBV4-2,CASSQDHWSTDTQYF,TGTGCCAGCAGCCAAGATCACTGGAGCACAGATACGCAGTATTTT